The 12 T cell receptor beta chains in this list originate from one sample, sequenced in a study of T-cell reconstitution after alpha-beta-depleted transplantation in children. The library targeted TCRbeta and was prepared with unique molecular identifiers. MiXCR, applied by TCRdb to the PCR reads, yields one record per CDR3 protein. The table records 60,000 to 70,000 distinct CDR3 sequences, roughly 4.9% of them present only once. The sample consisted of PBMCs, mostly from graft donor cells, taken 180 days after TCRalphabeta/CD19-depleted stem cell transplant. Receptor source: a boy under two years old who had a stem cell transplant for acute myeloid leukemia, so the T cells may come from the graft donor.

At least ten counts were recorded for this clonotype. This sequence joins TRBV20-1 and TRBJ1-6; a weak D match, TRBD1 (6 bases). Trimming took 0 bases from V and 2 from J, leaving 11 bases between them. Germline values: CDR1 DFQATT, CDR2 SNEGSKA (reference sequence). There are 16 residues in the CDR3. The CDR3 loop is CSAREGQRTYNSPLHF. The CDR3 coding sequence is TGCAGTGCTAGAGAAGGACAGCGGACCTATAATTCACCCCTCCACTTT.

This clonotype was picked up many times. This chain links TRBV29-1 with TRBJ2-3, with D unclear. Germline CDR1 reads SQVTM; CDR2 reads ANQGSEA. This CDR3 has 13 amino acids. With 4 bases removed from V and 2 bases from J, the gap between germline ends came to 10 bases. The CDR3 protein is CSVVGRHTDTQYF. Written as DNA, the CDR3 is TGCAGCGTTGTTGGGCGGCACACAGATACGCAGTATTTT.

The gene calls are TRBV28 and TRBJ2-1; D is unclear. The CDR3 is 12 residues long. V dropped 6 bases and J dropped 6 bases, with 9 bases sitting between them. CDR1 and CDR2 (germline): MDHEN, SYDVKM. CDR3 DNA: TGTGCCAGCAGAACTCCTGGCAATGAGCAGTTCTTC. Protein sequence: CASRTPGNEQFF.

This clonotype was counted ten times or more. The genes are TRBV10-3 and TRBJ2-7; a weak D match, TRBD1 (6 bases). This CDR3 contains 14 residues. Germline CDR1 reads ENHRY; CDR2 reads SYGVKD. The V and J ends lost 5 bases and 1 base respectively, with 12 bases between them. The CDR3 reads CAISRQESSYEQYF. As DNA, the CDR3 is TGTGCCATCAGTCGACAGGAGTCATCCTACGAGCAGTACTTC.

This clonotype was counted at least ten times. The V and J genes are TRBV10-3 and TRBJ1-5, with 7 bases that match TRBD1. This CDR3 spans 15 amino acids. The junction had 12 bases not matched to a gene; V was cut back by 7 bases and J by 6 bases. The germline V gene has CDR1 ENHRY and CDR2 SYGVKD. The CDR3 nucleotides read TGTGCCATCAAGGGCGCGGACAGGCTGCCTCAGCCCCAGCATTTT. Protein product: CAIKGADRLPQPQHF.

In its sample, this clonotype was seen a few times. V is TRBV19 and J is TRBJ2-3; 11 bases align to TRBD1. Germline V CDR1 and CDR2: LNHDA, SQIVND (reference sequence). The CDR3 covers 15 residues. The ends lost 5 bases at V and 5 bases at J; junction bases unmatched: 6. CDR3 residues: CASSVLGTGGDTQYF. In DNA, the CDR3 is TGTGCCAGTAGTGTACTCGGGACAGGGGGAGATACGCAGTATTTT.

This clonotype was found many times. V and J are TRBV3-1 and TRBJ2-2, with D perhaps matching TRBD2 (6 bases). This CDR3 contains 16 residues. The V and J ends lost 4 bases and 6 bases respectively, with 18 bases between them. In germline, CDR1 is LGHDT, CDR2 YNNKEL (reference sequence). The CDR3 DNA reads TGTGCCAGCAGCCCGCGGGTCGGGAGCCTGCCCGGGGAGCTGTTTTTT. Protein sequence: CASSPRVGSLPGELFF.

In its sample, this clonotype was seen many times. J is TRBJ2-7 and V is TRBV11-3, with 8 bases aligning to TRBD1. V lost 3 bases and J lost 5; bases outside the gene matches: 3. Germline CDR1 is SGHNT and CDR2 is YENEEA. CDR3 length equals 13 residues. The CDR3 loop is CASSFDRGNEQYF. CDR3 in DNA: TGTGCCAGCAGCTTCGACAGGGGTAACGAGCAGTACTTC.

In this sample, this clonotype turned up many times. The rearrangement links TRBV4-3 to TRBJ2-7; D is unresolved. This CDR3 has 12 residues. Trimming shortened V by 0 bases and J by 5 bases, and 5 bases separated the two germline ends. Germline values: CDR1 LGHNA, CDR2 YSLEER. The CDR3 coding sequence is TGCGCCAGCAGCCAAGATCGCGACGAGCAGTACTTC. It codes for CASSQDRDEQYF.

This clonotype was detected ten times or more. This chain uses TRBV20-1 with TRBJ1-6, with 11 nucleotides matching TRBD1. J was trimmed by 9 bases and V by 3 bases; bases with no gene match: 4. The germline gives CDR1 DFQATT, CDR2 SNEGSKA (reference sequence). The CDR3 totals 14 residues. The CDR3 here is CSARPGTGGSPLHF. CDR3 coding DNA: TGCAGTGCTAGGCCCGGGACAGGGGGTTCACCCCTCCACTTT.

About this clonotype: A much larger clone lies a single base off, so this may be a read error. This chain uses TRBV3-1 with TRBJ2-5; D may be TRBD1 or TRBD2 (5 bases each). The CDR3 contains 16 residues. Germline-derived CDR1 and CDR2 are LGHDT and YNNKEL (reference sequence). In DNA, the CDR3 is TGTGCCTGCAGCCAAGTCGCCGGGGACCCTCAAGAGACCCAGTACTTC. It is translated as CACSQVAGDPQETQYF.

This clonotype was picked up many times. The chain carries TRBV11-2 and TRBJ2-2; D call uncertain. Trimming left V 0 bases short and J 4 bases short, with 6 bases between. Germline V gives CDR1 SGHAT, CDR2 FQNNGV. The CDR3 is 14 residues long. Here the CDR3 DNA reads TGTGCCAGCAGCTTAGATCCAAGCACCGGGGAGCTGTTTTTT. This sequence encodes CASSLDPSTGELFF.